This T cell receptor (beta chain) was sequenced in a study of blood T cell repertoires in COVID-19. The CDR3 runs to 11 residues. V lost 3 bases, J lost 7 bases, and 5 bases lay in between. The V gene's germline CDR1 is MNHNS and CDR2 SASEGT. Clones were read by immunoSEQ multiplex PCR, and TCRdb kept only the in-frame ones, dropping some. The table has approximately 49,000 clones, roughly 79% seen once; the top ten hold 20% to 25%. The TCR was taken from an elderly woman with COVID-19, enrolled during active disease. The specimen was peripheral blood. V is TRBV6-1 and J is TRBJ2-3; no definite D call. The CDR3 sequence: CASSDRNTQYF. For the CDR3, the DNA is TGTGCCAGCAGTGACAGAAATACGCAGTATTTT.